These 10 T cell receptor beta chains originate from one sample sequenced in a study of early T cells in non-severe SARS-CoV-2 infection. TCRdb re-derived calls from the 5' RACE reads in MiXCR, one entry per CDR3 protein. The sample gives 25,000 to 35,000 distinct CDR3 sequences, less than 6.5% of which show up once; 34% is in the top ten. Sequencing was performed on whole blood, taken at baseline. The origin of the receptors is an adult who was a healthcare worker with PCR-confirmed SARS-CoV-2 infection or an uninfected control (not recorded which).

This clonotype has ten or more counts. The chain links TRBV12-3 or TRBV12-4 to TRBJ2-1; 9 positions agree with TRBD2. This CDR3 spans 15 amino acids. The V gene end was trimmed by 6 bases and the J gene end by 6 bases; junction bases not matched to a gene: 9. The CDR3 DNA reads TGTGCCAGCAGGTCAAGCGGGGGGACGGGCAATGAGCAGTTCTTC. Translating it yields CASRSSGGTGNEQFF.

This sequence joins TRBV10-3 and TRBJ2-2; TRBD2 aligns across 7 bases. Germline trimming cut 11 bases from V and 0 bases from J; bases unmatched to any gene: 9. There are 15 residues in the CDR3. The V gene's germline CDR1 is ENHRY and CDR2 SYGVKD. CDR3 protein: CASRGGSANTGELFF. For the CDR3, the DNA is TGTGCCTCCAGAGGCGGGAGCGCGAACACCGGGGAGCTGTTTTTT.

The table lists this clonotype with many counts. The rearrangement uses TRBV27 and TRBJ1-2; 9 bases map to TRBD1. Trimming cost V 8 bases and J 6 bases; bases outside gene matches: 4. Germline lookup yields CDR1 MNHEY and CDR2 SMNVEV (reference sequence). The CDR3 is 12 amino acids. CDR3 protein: CASSGTGHGYTF. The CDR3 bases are TGTGCCAGCTCCGGGACAGGGCATGGCTACACCTTC.

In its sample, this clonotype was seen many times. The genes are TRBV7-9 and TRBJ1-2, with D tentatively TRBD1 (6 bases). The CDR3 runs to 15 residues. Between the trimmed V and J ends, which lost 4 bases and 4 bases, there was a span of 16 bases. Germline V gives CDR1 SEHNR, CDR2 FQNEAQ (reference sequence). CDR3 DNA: TGTGCCAGCAGCTCTGCTCAGGGGAGGACCTATGGCTACACCTTC. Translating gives CASSSAQGRTYGYTF.

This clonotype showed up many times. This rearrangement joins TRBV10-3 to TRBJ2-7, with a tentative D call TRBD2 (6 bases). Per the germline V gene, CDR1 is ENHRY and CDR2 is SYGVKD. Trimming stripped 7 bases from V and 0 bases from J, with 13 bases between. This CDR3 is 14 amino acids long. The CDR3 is CAINPGLPSYEQYF. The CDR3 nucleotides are TGTGCCATCAACCCGGGACTCCCCTCCTACGAGCAGTACTTC.

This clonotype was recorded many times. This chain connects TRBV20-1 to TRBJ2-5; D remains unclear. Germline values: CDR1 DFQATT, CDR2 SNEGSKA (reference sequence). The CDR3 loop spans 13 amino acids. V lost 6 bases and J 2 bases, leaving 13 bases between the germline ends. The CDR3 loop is CSAGGVQQETQYF. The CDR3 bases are TGCAGTGCGGGTGGCGTACAGCAAGAGACCCAGTACTTC.

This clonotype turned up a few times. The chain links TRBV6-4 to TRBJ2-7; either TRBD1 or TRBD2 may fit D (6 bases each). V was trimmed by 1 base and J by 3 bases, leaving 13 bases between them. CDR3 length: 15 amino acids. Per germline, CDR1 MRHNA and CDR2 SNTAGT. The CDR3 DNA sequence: TGTGCCAGCAGTGACTGGAGGGGGGCCCACTACGAGCAGTACTTC. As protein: CASSDWRGAHYEQYF.

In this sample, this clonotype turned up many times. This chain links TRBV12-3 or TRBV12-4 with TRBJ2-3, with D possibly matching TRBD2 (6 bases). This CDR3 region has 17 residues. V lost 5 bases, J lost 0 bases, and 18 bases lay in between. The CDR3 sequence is CASSPGLGTGSTDTQYF. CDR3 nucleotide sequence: TGTGCCAGCAGTCCCGGTTTAGGGACTGGAAGCACAGATACGCAGTATTTT.

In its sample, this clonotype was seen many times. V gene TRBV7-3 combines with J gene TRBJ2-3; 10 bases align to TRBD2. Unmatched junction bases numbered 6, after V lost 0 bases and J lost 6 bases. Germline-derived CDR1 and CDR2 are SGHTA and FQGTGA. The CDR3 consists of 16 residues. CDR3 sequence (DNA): TGTGCCAGCAGCTTAACAGCGGGAGGGGCTGGGGATACGCAGTATTTT. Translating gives CASSLTAGGAGDTQYF.

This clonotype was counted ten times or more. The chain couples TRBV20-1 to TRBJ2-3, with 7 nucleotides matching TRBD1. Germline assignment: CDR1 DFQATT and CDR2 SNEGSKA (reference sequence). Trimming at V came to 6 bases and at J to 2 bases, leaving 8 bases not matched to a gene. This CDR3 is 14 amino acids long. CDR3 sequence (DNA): TGCAGTGCCCACAGGGGAGCGGACACAGATACGCAGTATTTT. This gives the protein CSAHRGADTDTQYF.